Below are 13 T cell receptor beta chains sequenced from a single sample in a study of cytomegalovirus exposure and HLA in healthy donors (TCRdb year 2017). Libraries were built with the immunoSEQ multiplex PCR assay. For the multiplex PCR, a mixture combining 60 forward primers for TCR Vbeta segments and 13 reverse primers for TCR Jbeta segments was used. The table was pulled from immuneACCESS by TCRdb, which kept in-frame rearrangements only. Such tables lose some clones; where checked, under half of the loss comes from unresolved V genes, and the rest has no known cause. The sample yields 95,000 to 150,000 clones; about three quarters were counted once. The ten largest clones add up to about 13% of the sample. Sequencing was performed on PBMCs. The origin of the receptors is a woman in her fifties or sixties in good health and CMV-seropositive.

The chain combines TRBV10-3 with TRBJ1-5; weak D call: TRBD1 (5 bases). Trimming left V 6 bases short and J 0 bases short, with 9 bases between. This CDR3 comprises 14 residues. Germline assignment: CDR1 ENHRY and CDR2 SYGVKD. CDR3 region: CAIRDSDSNQPQHF. The CDR3 DNA reads as TGTGCCATCAGAGACAGCGATAGCAATCAGCCCCAGCATTTT.

Only one count was recorded for this clone. The V call is TRBV19, the J call TRBJ1-2; D remains ambiguous. From germline, CDR1 is LNHDA and CDR2 SQIVND (reference sequence). The ends were cut back, 1 base at V and 2 bases at J, with 14 bases in the middle. The length of the CDR3 is 16 residues. The CDR3 reads CASSIVTSTGNYGYTF. Written as DNA, the CDR3 is TGTGCCAGTAGTATAGTTACATCGACGGGAAACTATGGCTACACCTTC.

This clone was detected only a few times. The chain employs TRBV7-2 and TRBJ2-7, with a tentative D call TRBD1 (5 bases). This CDR3 contains 16 residues. The V end lost 0 bases, the J end lost 3 bases, and 15 bases lay between the germline ends. The germline CDR1 and CDR2 sequences are SGHTA and FQGNSA. CDR3 sequence (DNA): TGTGCCAGCAGCTTAGCTACGGCAGGGTGGTACTACGAGCAGTACTTC. Its translation: CASSLATAGWYYEQYF.

The chain links TRBV5-1 to TRBJ1-5; possible D gene TRBD1, 6 bases. Trimming shortened V by 1 base and J by 5 bases, and 10 bases separated the two germline ends. Per the germline V gene, CDR1 is SGHRS and CDR2 is YFSETQ. The CDR3 consists of 14 residues. DNA of the CDR3: TGCGCCAGCAGCTTGTCAGGGGCTGATCAGCCCCAGCATTTT. Translation gives CASSLSGADQPQHF. Variable domain in full (rest from reference TRBV5-1 and TRBJ1-5): KAGVTQTPRYLIKTRGQQVTLSCSPISGHRSVSWYQQTPGQGLQFLFEYFSETQRNKGNFPGRFSGRQFSNSRSEMNVSTLELGDSALYLCASSLSGADQPQHFGDGTRLSIL.

The J gene is TRBJ1-2, the V gene TRBV28; 8 nucleotides agree with TRBD1. The V and J ends lost 4 bases and 4 bases, in that order; junction bases with no gene match: 5. The CDR3 extends over 14 amino acids. CDR1 and CDR2 from the germline V gene are MDHEN and SYDVKM. The CDR3 DNA reads TGTGCCAGCAGTTCCTCCGGGACAGGCTATGGCTACACCTTC. Its translation: CASSSSGTGYGYTF.

This clone was detected only a few times. The V gene is TRBV4-2, the J gene TRBJ2-1; TRBD2 aligns across 7 bases. The CDR3 spans 18 residues. CDR1 LGHNA and CDR2 YNFKEQ come from the germline V gene. Trimming at V came to 0 bases and at J to 3 bases, leaving 11 bases not matched to a gene. CDR3 sequence: CASSQEGPSGALYNEQFF. The CDR3 nucleotides are TGTGCCAGCAGCCAAGAGGGACCAAGCGGGGCTCTCTACAATGAGCAGTTCTTC.

This chain joins TRBV7-9 and TRBJ2-7, with 8 nucleotides matching TRBD1. This CDR3 is 16 amino acids long. V lost 5 bases and J lost 1; bases outside the gene matches: 10. Per the germline V gene, CDR1 is SEHNR and CDR2 is FQNEAQ (reference sequence). The DNA of the CDR3 is TGTGCCAGCAGCCAGCAGGGGGCGGGGCCTTCCTACGAGCAGTACTTC. This translates into CASSQQGAGPSYEQYF.

This sequence joins TRBV6-5 and TRBJ1-5; weak D call: TRBD1 (5 bases). V dropped 6 bases and J dropped 0 bases, with 12 bases sitting between them. The V gene's germline CDR1 is MNHEY and CDR2 SVGAGI. This CDR3 has 15 amino acids. The CDR3 nucleotides read TGTGCCAGCAGCTTAGGGAGGGGTAGCAATCAGCCCCAGCATTTT. Amino acid sequence: CASSLGRGSNQPQHF.

For the CDR3, the DNA is TGCGCCAGCAGCCAAATGTTTGTTGGAGGTAGCTCCTACAATGAGCAGTTCTTC. Translated, it gives CASSQMFVGGSSYNEQFF. The chain carries TRBV4-1 and TRBJ2-1, with a possible D match to TRBD2 (5 bases). Between the trimmed V and J ends, which lost 2 bases and 0 bases, there was a span of 17 bases. This CDR3 spans 18 amino acids. Germline V lookup: CDR1 MGHRA, CDR2 YSYEKL.

The chain joins TRBV6-6 to TRBJ2-3; no definite D call. CDR1 is MNHNY and CDR2 is SVGAGI in the germline V gene (reference sequence). The CDR3 runs to 11 residues. V lost 2 bases to trimming and J lost 6 bases, with 3 bases between them. In nucleotides, the CDR3 is TGTGCCAGCAGTTACCTGGATACGCAGTATTTT. As protein: CASSYLDTQYF.

This chain uses TRBV5-1 with TRBJ2-1; 9 nucleotides agree with TRBD1. V lost 0 bases to trimming and J lost 8 bases; unmatched junction nucleotides: 6. This CDR3 has 15 residues. The germline gives CDR1 SGHRS, CDR2 YFSETQ. CDR3 amino acids: CASSLGDRVVDEQFF. The CDR3 nucleotides read TGCGCCAGCAGCTTGGGGGACAGGGTTGTCGATGAGCAGTTCTTC.

V is TRBV5-4 and J is TRBJ2-4; D is perhaps TRBD1 (6 bases). V lost 2 bases and J lost 1, with 7 bases in between. In germline, CDR1 is SGHNT, CDR2 YYREEE (reference sequence). The length of the CDR3 is 14 residues. The CDR3 nucleotides are TGTGCCAGCAGCTTCCAGGGGGCCAAAAACATTCAGTACTTC. Translated, it gives CASSFQGAKNIQYF.

The chain employs TRBV2 and TRBJ2-2; 9 bases align to TRBD1. Germline V lookup: CDR1 SNHLY, CDR2 FYNNEI. This CDR3 is built from 14 residues. With V trimmed by 10 bases and J by 5 bases, 8 bases remained unmatched. The CDR3 bases are TGTGCCACTAAGAGGACAGGGGATACCGGGGAGCTGTTTTTT. Amino acids: CATKRTGDTGELFF.